Given below is one T cell receptor (beta chain) in context. The antigen is undetermined. The V segment lost 5 bases and the J segment 6 bases; nucleotides outside the gene matches: 3. The CDR3 loop spans 12 amino acids. CDR1 is GTSNPN and CDR2 is SVGIG in the germline V gene (reference sequence). The data belong to a study of cytomegalovirus exposure and HLA in healthy donors. Whole-study results and caveats: The Asian-associated ancestry cluster reportedly had fewer N-insertions than the approximately 700-donor mean in a later analysis.

The PCR was carried out with 60 Vbeta primers and 13 Jbeta primers. Authors' methods: Later analysis identified 80 million to 85 million unique TCR beta chains, approximately 10 million shared. Repertoires were generated with immunoSEQ multiplex PCR, while TCRdb's copy carries only in-frame clones and drops some. V, J and clone size were drawn from that table, and D and trimming were deduced from the DNA. The sample carries roughly 18,000 clones, 60% to 80% recorded once. Sequencing was performed on PBMCs. The sequence came from a young man in good health and CMV-seronegative. This chain uses TRBV30 with TRBJ2-1; 8 bases are shared with TRBD1. CDR3 region: CAWGDRRNEQFF. The CDR3 nucleotides read TGTGCCTGGGGGGACAGGCGCAATGAGCAGTTCTTC.